These T cell receptor beta chains were read from a single sample in a study of PD-1 blockade in classical Hodgkin lymphoma. Profiled with immunoSEQ multiplex PCR; TCRdb holds only in-frame clones, not every one. The sample contains tens of thousands of clones, roughly 87% of which appear only once. The sequences come from CD4+ T cells from blood, collected at baseline. The receptors were gathered from a human donor with classical Hodgkin lymphoma. The CDR3 runs from the conserved cysteine through the conserved F or W. D genes are given only for firm matches. Rows may omit the clone size; those that give it use once, few, many or a size class.

D gene	V gene	clone size	J gene	CDR3 length	CDR3 protein	CDR3 DNA
TRBD1	TRBV4-1	NA	TRBJ1-2	16	CASSQDAQGLGYGYTF	TGCGCCAGCAGCCAAGATGCACAGGGGCTAGGCTATGGCTACACCTTC
NA	TRBV28	NA	TRBJ1-6	13	CASSRTGNSPLHF	TGTGCCAGCAGTCGGACGGGGAATTCACCCCTCCACTTT
TRBD2	TRBV4-1	NA	TRBJ2-1	19	CASAYHRRGLAGSYNEQFF	TGCGCCAGCGCCTACCATAGGCGGGGACTAGCGGGAAGTTACAATGAGCAGTTCTTC
NA	TRBV5-8	NA	TRBJ1-4	16	CASSLRGRGGTEKLFF	TGTGCCAGCAGCTTGAGGGGGAGGGGCGGAACTGAAAAACTGTTTTTT
TRBD1	TRBV9	NA	TRBJ1-1	16	CASSVGTGGINTEAFF	TGTGCCAGCAGCGTTGGGACAGGGGGGATTAACACTGAAGCTTTCTTT
NA	TRBV4-1	NA	TRBJ2-7	16	CASSQGSRVPSYEQYF	TGCGCCAGCAGCCAAGGCTCGAGGGTTCCCTCCTACGAGCAGTACTTC
NA	TRBV25-1	NA	TRBJ1-2	12	CASSVGSGGYTF	TGTGCCAGCAGTGTCGGGTCCGGTGGCTACACCTTC
TRBD2	TRBV7-2	NA	TRBJ2-2	18	CASSLVRLAGGNTGELFF	TGTGCCAGCAGCTTAGTCCGCCTAGCGGGCGGGAACACCGGGGAGCTGTTTTTT
TRBD1	TRBV19	few	TRBJ2-7	15	CASSERTGLNYEQYF	TGTGCCAGTAGTGAAAGGACAGGCCTGAATTACGAGCAGTACTTC
NA	TRBV5-1	few	TRBJ1-1	14	CASSLARVNTEAFF	TGCGCCAGCAGCTTGGCCAGAGTGAACACTGAAGCTTTCTTT
NA	TRBV6-5	NA	TRBJ2-5	13	CASSYYRQETQYF	TGTGCCAGCAGTTACTACCGTCAAGAGACCCAGTACTTC
NA	TRBV5-1	few	TRBJ1-1	11	CASSLVREAFF	TGCGCCAGCAGCTTGGTTCGCGAAGCTTTCTTT
TRBD1	TRBV6-4	NA	TRBJ2-3	14	CASSDRGPADTQYF	TGTGCCAGCAGTGACAGGGGGCCGGCAGATACGCAGTATTTT
NA	TRBV28	NA	TRBJ1-1	15	CASSSPRTSNTEAFF	TGTGCCAGCAGTTCCCCCCGTACCTCGAACACTGAAGCTTTCTTT
NA	TRBV11-1	NA	TRBJ1-2	11	CASSNWYGYTF	TGTGCCAGCAGCAACTGGTATGGCTACACCTTC
NA	TRBV11-2	once	TRBJ2-7	16	CASSLVSVQLAYEQYF	TGTGCCAGCAGCTTAGTGTCCGTACAGTTGGCGTACGAGCAGTACTTC
NA	TRBV7-9	NA	TRBJ1-4	15	CASSFGQVWNEKLFF	TGTGCCAGCAGCTTCGGGCAGGTCTGGAATGAAAAACTGTTTTTT
NA	TRBV7-9	NA	TRBJ2-5	15	CASSLRPADQETQYF	TGTGCCAGCAGCTTACGGCCAGCAGACCAAGAGACCCAGTACTTC
TRBD1	TRBV11-2	NA	TRBJ1-5	17	CASSSRQGGKGNQPQHF	TGTGCCAGCAGCTCGCGACAGGGAGGGAAGGGCAATCAGCCCCAGCATTTT
NA	TRBV6-4	NA	TRBJ2-3	15	CASSGPVSGTDTQYF	TGTGCCAGCAGTGGCCCGGTTAGCGGCACAGATACGCAGTATTTT
TRBD1	TRBV7-2	NA	TRBJ1-1	16	CASSPGTGGWNTEAFF	TGTGCCAGCAGCCCAGGGACAGGGGGATGGAACACTGAAGCTTTCTTT
NA	TRBV18	once	TRBJ2-1	17	CASSPGLSATLYNEQFF	TGTGCCAGCTCACCCGGTCTCTCGGCCACTCTCTACAATGAGCAGTTCTTC
NA	TRBV5-5	NA	TRBJ1-2	15	CASSLIAGGNYGYTF	TGTGCCAGCAGCTTGATTGCAGGAGGGAACTATGGCTACACCTTC
TRBD2	TRBV5-6	once	TRBJ2-2	15	CASSLRTSGSGELFF	TGTGCCAGCAGCTTGCGGACTAGCGGGAGCGGGGAGCTGTTTTTT
TRBD1	TRBV9	few	TRBJ2-7	14	CASSAQGQGYEQYF	TGTGCCAGCAGTGCTCAGGGACAGGGCTACGAGCAGTACTTC
NA	TRBV28	NA	TRBJ1-1	13	CASSFLQGPSAFF	TGTGCCAGCAGTTTTCTACAGGGCCCGTCGGCTTTCTTT
TRBD2	TRBV9	NA	TRBJ2-7	15	CASSVISGRAEEQYF	TGTGCCAGCAGCGTGATTAGCGGGAGGGCCGAGGAGCAGTACTTC
NA	TRBV7-2	NA	TRBJ1-4	15	CASSLAGGFNEKLFF	TGTGCCAGCAGCTTAGCGGGGGGCTTTAATGAAAAACTGTTTTTT
NA	TRBV19	few	TRBJ1-4	15	CASSIGGHPDEKLFF	TGTGCCAGTAGTATAGGGGGGCACCCAGATGAAAAACTGTTTTTT
TRBD2	TRBV5-6	NA	TRBJ2-3	15	CASSFSGRGADTQYF	TGTGCCAGCAGTTTTAGCGGGAGAGGGGCAGATACGCAGTATTTT
NA	TRBV7-6	few	TRBJ1-5	15	CASSPGSSSNQPQHF	TGTGCCAGCAGCCCGGGTAGTTCCAGCAATCAGCCCCAGCATTTT
NA	TRBV9	NA	TRBJ2-2	16	CASSVEAGPNTGELFF	TGTGCCAGCAGCGTAGAAGCGGGCCCGAACACCGGGGAGCTGTTTTTT
TRBD1	TRBV6-1	NA	TRBJ1-2	14	CASSPTGAVVGYTF	TGTGCCAGCAGTCCGACAGGGGCAGTTGTTGGCTACACCTTC
NA	TRBV19	NA	TRBJ1-2	15	CASRPVGRSGDGYTF	TGTGCCAGTAGACCGGTGGGACGCTCCGGTGATGGCTACACCTTC
NA	TRBV19	few	TRBJ1-4	12	CASSIQPEKLFF	TGTGCCAGTAGTATACAGCCTGAAAAACTGTTTTTT
TRBD2	TRBV18	NA	TRBJ2-7	15	CASSPGLAGAGEQYF	TGTGCCAGCTCACCGGGACTAGCGGGAGCGGGTGAGCAGTACTTC
NA	TRBV28	NA	TRBJ2-2	16	CASIDMGRVNTGELFF	TGTGCCAGCATCGATATGGGACGGGTGAACACCGGGGAGCTGTTTTTT
NA	TRBV5-1	once	TRBJ1-2	14	CASSYPGTNYGYTF	TGCGCCAGCAGCTACCCGGGGACTAACTATGGCTACACCTTC
TRBD2	TRBV27	NA	TRBJ2-1	16	CASSLVGSGSSNEQFF	TGTGCCAGCAGTTTAGTCGGTAGCGGGAGTAGTAATGAGCAGTTCTTC
NA	TRBV7-9	few	TRBJ1-1	14	CASSTGEGLAEAFF	TGTGCCAGCAGCACTGGGGAGGGCTTGGCTGAAGCTTTCTTT
NA	TRBV19	NA	TRBJ2-6	18	CASKWHKVPFSGANVLTF	TGTGCCAGTAAGTGGCACAAGGTTCCTTTCTCTGGGGCCAACGTCCTGACTTTC
TRBD2	TRBV15	NA	TRBJ2-7	16	CATSRGFQREEHEQYF	TGTGCCACCAGCAGAGGATTCCAGCGGGAGGAACACGAGCAGTACTTC
NA	TRBV10-3	few	TRBJ1-1	13	CAIRGDQNTEAFF	TGTGCCATCAGGGGAGACCAGAACACTGAAGCTTTCTTT
NA	TRBV28	NA	TRBJ2-3	11	CASSLRGTQYF	TGTGCCAGCAGTTTGAGGGGTACGCAGTATTTT
TRBD2	TRBV29-1	NA	TRBJ2-1	15	CSVVDFAGGFNEQFF	TGCAGCGTTGTAGATTTCGCGGGAGGGTTTAATGAGCAGTTCTTC
NA	TRBV19	NA	TRBJ2-2	14	CASSFPGGGGELFF	TGTGCCAGTAGTTTCCCCGGAGGAGGCGGGGAGCTGTTTTTT
NA	TRBV10-3	NA	TRBJ2-5	13	CAIRGQEGETQYF	TGTGCCATCAGGGGCCAGGAGGGGGAGACCCAGTACTTC
NA	TRBV28	NA	TRBJ2-7	15	CASSLRPPNYYEQYF	TGTGCCAGCAGTTTAAGACCTCCCAACTACTACGAGCAGTACTTC
NA	TRBV30	NA	TRBJ1-6	17	CAWSFLPGRSNNSPLHF	TGTGCCTGGAGTTTTCTTCCGGGCAGGTCGAATAATTCACCCCTCCACTTT
NA	TRBV6-1	few	TRBJ1-5	14	CASSEVSRSGPQHF	TGTGCCAGCAGTGAAGTTTCCCGAAGCGGGCCCCAGCATTTT
NA	TRBV4-1	NA	TRBJ2-5	13	CASSLGPQETQYF	TGCGCCAGCAGCCTCGGGCCGCAAGAGACCCAGTACTTC
NA	TRBV5-1	NA	TRBJ2-6	15	CASSSSSAGTNVLTF	TGCGCCAGCAGCTCGTCGAGTGCCGGGACCAACGTCCTGACTTTC
TRBD1	TRBV2	NA	TRBJ2-3	14	CASSLTGGKDTQYF	TGTGCCAGCAGTTTGACAGGGGGCAAGGATACGCAGTATTTT